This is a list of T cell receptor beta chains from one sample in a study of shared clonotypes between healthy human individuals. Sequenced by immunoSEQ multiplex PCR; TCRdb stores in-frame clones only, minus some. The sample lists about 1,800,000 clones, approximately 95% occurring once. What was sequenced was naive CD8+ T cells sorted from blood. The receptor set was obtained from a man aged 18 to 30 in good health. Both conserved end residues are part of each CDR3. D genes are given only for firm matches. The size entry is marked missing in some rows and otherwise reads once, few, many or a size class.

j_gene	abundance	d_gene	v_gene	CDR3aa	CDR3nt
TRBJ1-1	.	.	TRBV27	CASSLIGVGTEAFF	TGTGCCAGCAGTTTAATTGGGGTGGGCACTGAAGCTTTCTTT
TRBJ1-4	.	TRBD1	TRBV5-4	CASSWQGAGDEKLFF	TGTGCCAGCAGCTGGCAGGGGGCGGGGGATGAAAAACTGTTTTTT
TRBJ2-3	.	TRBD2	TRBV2	CASSEFSGGGRAIISTDTQYF	TGTGCCAGCAGTGAATTTAGCGGGGGGGGCCGGGCCATTATCAGCACAGATACGCAGTATTTT
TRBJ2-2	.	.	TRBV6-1	CASSENIAGELFF	TGTGCCAGCAGTGAAAATATTGCCGGGGAGCTGTTTTTT
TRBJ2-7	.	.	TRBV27	CASSSEDTSYEQYF	TGTGCCAGCAGTTCAGAGGACACATCCTACGAGCAGTACTTC
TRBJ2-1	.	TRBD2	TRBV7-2	CASSLWGLAYNEQFF	TGTGCCAGCAGCTTGTGGGGACTAGCTTACAATGAGCAGTTCTTC
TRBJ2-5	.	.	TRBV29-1	CSVVFWNQETQYF	TGCAGCGTTGTGTTCTGGAACCAAGAGACCCAGTACTTC
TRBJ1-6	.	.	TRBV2	CASSDWEVVSSPLHF	TGTGCCAGCAGTGATTGGGAGGTGGTCAGTTCACCCCTCCACTTT
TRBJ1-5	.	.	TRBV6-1	CASSESRGSNQPQHF	TGTGCCAGCAGCGAAAGCCGGGGAAGCAATCAGCCCCAGCATTTT
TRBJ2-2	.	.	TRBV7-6	CASSLEVFAGELFF	TGTGCCAGCAGCTTAGAAGTGTTTGCCGGGGAGCTGTTTTTT
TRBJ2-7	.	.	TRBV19	CASSRLNSYEQYF	TGTGCCAGTAGCCGGTTGAACTCCTACGAGCAGTACTTC
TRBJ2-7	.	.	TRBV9	CASSVAGSYEQYF	TGTGCCAGCAGCGTAGCAGGGAGCTACGAGCAGTACTTC
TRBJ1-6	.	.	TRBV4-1	CASSQEGGLLNSPLHF	TGCGCCAGCAGCCAAGAGGGAGGGCTGTTAAATTCACCCCTCCACTTT
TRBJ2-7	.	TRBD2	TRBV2	CASSDWSSGSDYEQYF	TGTGCCAGCAGTGACTGGTCTAGCGGGAGCGACTACGAGCAGTACTTC
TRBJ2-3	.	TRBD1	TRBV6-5	CASSSGQGDTQYF	TGTGCCAGCAGTAGCGGACAGGGGGATACGCAGTATTTT
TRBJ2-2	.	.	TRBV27	CASSLSWGSGELFF	TGTGCCAGCAGTTTATCCTGGGGATCCGGGGAGCTGTTTTTT
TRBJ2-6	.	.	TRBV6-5	CASGAVSGANVLTF	TGTGCCAGCGGGGCTGTCTCTGGGGCCAACGTCCTGACTTTC
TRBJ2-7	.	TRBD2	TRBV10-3	CAISEPWTSGSYEQYF	TGTGCCATCAGTGAGCCCTGGACTAGCGGGAGCTACGAGCAGTACTTC
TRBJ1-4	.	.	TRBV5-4	CASSAGGDEKLFF	TGTGCCAGCAGCGCCGGTGGGGATGAAAAACTGTTTTTT
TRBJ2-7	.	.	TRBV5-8	CASSLELGTRDEQYF	TGTGCCAGCAGCTTGGAGTTAGGGACCCGTGACGAGCAGTACTTC
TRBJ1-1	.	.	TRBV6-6	CASSDFTEAFF	TGTGCCAGCAGTGACTTCACTGAAGCTTTCTTT
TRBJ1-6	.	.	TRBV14	CASSQDSLSSYNSPLHF	TGTGCCAGCAGCCAAGATTCTCTCAGCTCCTATAATTCACCCCTCCACTTT
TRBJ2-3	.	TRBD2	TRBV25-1	CASSVASGRTDTQYF	TGTGCCAGCAGTGTTGCTAGCGGGAGGACAGATACGCAGTATTTT
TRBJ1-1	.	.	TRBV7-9	CASTVYTEAFF	TGTGCCAGCACCGTTTACACTGAAGCTTTCTTT
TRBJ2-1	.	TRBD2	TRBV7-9	CASSLVKAGWNNEQFF	TGTGCCAGCAGCTTAGTCAAAGCGGGATGGAACAATGAGCAGTTCTTC
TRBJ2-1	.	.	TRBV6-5	CASSYSTGYVYNEQFF	TGTGCCAGCAGTTACTCCACCGGATATGTATACAATGAGCAGTTCTTC
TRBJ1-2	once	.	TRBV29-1	CSVLTYGYTF	TGCAGCGTTCTCACTTATGGCTACACCTTC
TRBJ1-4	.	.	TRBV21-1	CASSKVKGSGEKLFF	TGTGCCAGCAGCAAAGTCAAGGGGAGCGGTGAAAAACTGTTTTTT
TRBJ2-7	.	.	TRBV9	CASSVDGNLYEQYF	TGTGCCAGCAGCGTAGACGGAAACCTCTACGAGCAGTACTTC
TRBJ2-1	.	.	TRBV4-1	CASSQGSVNEQFF	TGCGCCAGCAGCCAAGGTTCAGTGAATGAGCAGTTCTTC
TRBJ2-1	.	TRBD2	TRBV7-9	CASSLRTSGRGEQFF	TGTGCCAGCAGCTTAAGGACTAGTGGGAGAGGTGAGCAGTTCTTC
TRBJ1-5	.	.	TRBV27	CASSPEGGVGLVPQHF	TGTGCCAGCAGTCCGGAAGGGGGAGTGGGATTAGTGCCCCAGCATTTT
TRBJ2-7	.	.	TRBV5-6	CASSLTDYEQYF	TGTGCCAGCAGCTTGACAGATTACGAGCAGTACTTC
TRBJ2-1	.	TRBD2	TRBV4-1	CASSARLADPYNEQFF	TGCGCCAGCAGCGCCCGACTAGCGGATCCCTACAATGAGCAGTTCTTC
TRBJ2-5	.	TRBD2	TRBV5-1	CASSLEVAGQETQYF	TGCGCCAGCAGCTTGGAAGTAGCGGGGCAAGAGACCCAGTACTTC
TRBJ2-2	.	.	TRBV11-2	CASSKPTGELFF	TGTGCCAGCAGCAAACCCACCGGGGAGCTGTTTTTT
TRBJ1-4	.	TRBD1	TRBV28	CASRTGGKLFF	TGTGCCAGCAGGACAGGGGGAAAACTGTTTTTT
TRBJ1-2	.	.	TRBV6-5	CASSYNREEYGYTF	TGTGCCAGCAGTTACAACAGGGAGGAGTATGGCTACACCTTC
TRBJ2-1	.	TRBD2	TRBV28	CASSLLPGLAVTYNEQFF	TGTGCCAGCAGTCTCTTGCCGGGACTAGCGGTAACCTACAATGAGCAGTTCTTC
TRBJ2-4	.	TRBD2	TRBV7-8	CASSLFLAGEILAKNIQYF	TGTGCCAGCAGCTTATTTCTAGCGGGGGAGATCCTAGCCAAAAACATTCAGTACTTC
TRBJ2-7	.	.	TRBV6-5	CASSYLMGEQYF	TGTGCCAGCAGTTACTTAATGGGGGAGCAGTACTTC
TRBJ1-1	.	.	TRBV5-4	CASSEEYPNTEAFF	TGTGCCAGCAGCGAAGAGTACCCGAACACTGAAGCTTTCTTT
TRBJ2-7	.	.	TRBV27	CASSIPGSYEQYF	TGTGCCAGCAGTATCCCAGGGTCCTACGAGCAGTACTTC
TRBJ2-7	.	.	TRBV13	CASSTRGASYEQYF	TGTGCCAGCAGCACTAGGGGGGCATCCTACGAGCAGTACTTC
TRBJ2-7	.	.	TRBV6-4	CASSDMGTYEQYF	TGTGCCAGCAGTGATATGGGGACCTACGAGCAGTACTTC
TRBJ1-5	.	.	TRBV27	CASSFTGGFQPQHF	TGTGCCAGCAGTTTTACCGGGGGATTTCAGCCCCAGCATTTT
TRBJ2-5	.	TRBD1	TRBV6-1	CASSDGTEIQETQYF	TGTGCCAGCAGTGATGGGACAGAGATACAAGAGACCCAGTACTTC
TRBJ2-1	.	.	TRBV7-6	CASSLAAGGDNEQFF	TGTGCCAGCAGCTTGGCGGCAGGGGGGGACAATGAGCAGTTCTTC
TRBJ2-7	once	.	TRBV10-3	CAISGQSESYEQYF	TGTGCCATCAGTGGACAGTCAGAGTCCTACGAGCAGTACTTC
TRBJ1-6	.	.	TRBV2	CASSAGPGPGESPLHF	TGTGCCAGCAGTGCCGGCCCGGGACCGGGGGAGTCACCCCTCCACTTT
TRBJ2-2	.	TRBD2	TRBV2	CASGGLAGGTGELFF	TGTGCCAGCGGAGGACTAGCGGGAGGCACCGGGGAGCTGTTTTTT
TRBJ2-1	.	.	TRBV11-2	CASSAAETGGEQFF	TGTGCCAGCAGCGCGGCGGAGACAGGAGGTGAGCAGTTCTTC
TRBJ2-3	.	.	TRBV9	CASSVDRGLTDTQYF	TGTGCCAGCAGCGTAGATAGAGGGCTCACAGATACGCAGTATTTT
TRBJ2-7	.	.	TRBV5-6	CASSWSGIYEQYF	TGTGCCAGCAGCTGGTCCGGGATCTACGAGCAGTACTTC
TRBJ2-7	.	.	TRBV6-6	CASRMGSEGTYEQYF	TGTGCCAGCAGGATGGGGTCGGAAGGGACCTACGAGCAGTACTTC
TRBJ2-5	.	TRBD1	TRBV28	CASSPGTAAQETQYF	TGTGCCAGCAGTCCCGGGACAGCGGCCCAAGAGACCCAGTACTTC
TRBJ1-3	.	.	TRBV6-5	CASKGVSGNTIYF	TGTGCCAGCAAAGGGGTCTCTGGAAACACCATATATTTT
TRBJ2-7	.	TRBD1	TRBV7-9	CASSVSPGQGYEQYF	TGTGCCAGCAGCGTTAGCCCGGGACAGGGGTACGAGCAGTACTTC